The rows below give T cell receptor beta chains drawn from one sample of a study of cytomegalovirus exposure and HLA in healthy donors. TCRdb keeps only in-frame clones here, not all; method: immunoSEQ multiplex PCR. This repertoire shows 150,000 to 200,000 clones, 85% found once; its top ten account for about 2%. The material sequenced was PBMCs. Receptor source: a woman between 45 and 60 years old in good health and CMV-seronegative. The CDR3 runs from the conserved cysteine through the conserved F or W. A D gene is named only where the DNA matches it firmly.

V gene,D gene,J gene,CDR3 protein
TRBV5-1,NA,TRBJ1-3,CASSRPGPRGKIYF
TRBV12-5,TRBD1,TRBJ2-7,CASGNRDRGAYEQYF
TRBV9,TRBD1,TRBJ2-7,CASSVGTGTYEQYF
TRBV28,TRBD2,TRBJ2-7,CASSLSGGNYEQYF
TRBV6-6,TRBD2,TRBJ2-7,CASSLLAGGPYEQYF
TRBV11-2,NA,TRBJ1-1,CASSYNRGNTEAFF
TRBV28,NA,TRBJ1-5,CASSRGGGNQPQHF
TRBV19,NA,TRBJ2-1,CASSRDSYNEQFF
TRBV6-6,TRBD1,TRBJ1-2,CASRRDRGPSNYGYTF
TRBV5-1,TRBD2,TRBJ2-3,CASSPPTSGLTDTQYF
TRBV27,TRBD1,TRBJ2-1,CASSPRTGMGNEQFF
TRBV6-1,NA,TRBJ1-5,CASSRRADQPQHF
TRBV6-1,TRBD2,TRBJ2-1,CASSTTGGYNEQFF
TRBV11-2,NA,TRBJ2-2,CASSLLWAGPPNTGELFF
TRBV28,TRBD1,TRBJ1-5,CASSQRTGLVGPQHF
TRBV7-2,TRBD2,TRBJ2-5,CASSLTSGGETQYF
TRBV4-2,TRBD2,TRBJ2-1,CASSQTPGREDNEQFF
TRBV6-1,NA,TRBJ1-4,CASSETSREEEKLFF
TRBV19,TRBD1,TRBJ1-1,CASSKETGGTEAFF
TRBV7-9,TRBD1,TRBJ1-5,CASSQDRGNQPQHF
TRBV27,NA,TRBJ2-2,CASSFQATGELFF
TRBV9,TRBD1,TRBJ1-1,CASSAAGGVTEAFF
TRBV4-2,NA,TRBJ2-4,CASSQDPGQFRIQYF
TRBV4-1,TRBD1,TRBJ2-7,CASSRGGQGSYEQYF
TRBV15,NA,TRBJ2-1,CATSRTTTSYNEQFF
TRBV27,NA,TRBJ1-2,CASRGMEESYTF
TRBV5-1,TRBD1,TRBJ1-1,CASSPLRQGSTEAFF
TRBV28,TRBD1,TRBJ1-2,CASSPSSGAGGNYGYTF
TRBV5-5,NA,TRBJ2-7,CASSLGVAPTYEQYF
TRBV7-9,TRBD1,TRBJ1-2,CASSLGGTDYGYTF
TRBV27,NA,TRBJ2-3,CASSSTGRGTQYF
TRBV6-1,TRBD1,TRBJ1-5,CASSVDRAGNQPQHF
TRBV7-2,TRBD2,TRBJ2-3,CASSLGTGTSTFTDTQYF
TRBV18,NA,TRBJ1-1,CASSPYRVGEAFF
TRBV18,NA,TRBJ1-2,CAGSPSTAEKYGYTF
TRBV7-2,TRBD2,TRBJ2-1,CASSLGAGGLRNEQFF
TRBV7-9,NA,TRBJ2-1,CASSLVIYEQFF
TRBV2,NA,TRBJ1-1,CASSEDSLNTEAFF